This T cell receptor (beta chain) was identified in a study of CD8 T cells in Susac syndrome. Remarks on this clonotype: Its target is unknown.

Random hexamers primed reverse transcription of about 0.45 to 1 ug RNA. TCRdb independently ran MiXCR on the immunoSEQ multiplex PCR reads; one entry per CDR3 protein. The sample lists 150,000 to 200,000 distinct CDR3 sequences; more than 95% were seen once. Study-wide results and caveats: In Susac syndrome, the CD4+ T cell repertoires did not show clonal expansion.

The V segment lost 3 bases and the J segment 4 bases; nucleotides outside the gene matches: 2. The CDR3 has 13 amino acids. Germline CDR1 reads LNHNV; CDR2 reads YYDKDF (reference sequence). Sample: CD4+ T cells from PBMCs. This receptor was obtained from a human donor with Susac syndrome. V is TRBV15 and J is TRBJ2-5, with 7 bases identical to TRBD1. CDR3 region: CATSSYRGETQYF. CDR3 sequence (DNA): TGTGCCACCAGCAGCTACAGGGGAGAGACCCAGTACTTC.